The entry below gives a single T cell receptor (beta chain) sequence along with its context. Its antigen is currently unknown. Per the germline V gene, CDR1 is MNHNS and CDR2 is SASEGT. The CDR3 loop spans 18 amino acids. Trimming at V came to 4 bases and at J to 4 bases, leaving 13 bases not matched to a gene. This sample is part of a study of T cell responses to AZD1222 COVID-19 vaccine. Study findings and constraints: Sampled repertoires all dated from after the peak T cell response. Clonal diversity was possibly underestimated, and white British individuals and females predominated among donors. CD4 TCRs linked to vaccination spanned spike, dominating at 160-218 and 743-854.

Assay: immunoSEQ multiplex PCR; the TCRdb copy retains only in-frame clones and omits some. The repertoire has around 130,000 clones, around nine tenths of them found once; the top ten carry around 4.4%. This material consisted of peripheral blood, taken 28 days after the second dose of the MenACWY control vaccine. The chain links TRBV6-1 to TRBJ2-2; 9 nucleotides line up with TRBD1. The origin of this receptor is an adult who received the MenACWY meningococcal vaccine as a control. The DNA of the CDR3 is TGTGCCAGCAGTGCCGGGACAGGGTTTTATCGAGGCACCGGGGAGCTGTTTTTT. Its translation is CASSAGTGFYRGTGELFF.